A single sample is the source of the 9 T cell receptor beta chains below, sequenced in a study of blood T cell repertoires in COVID-19. Libraries were prepared by immunoSEQ multiplex PCR; TCRdb keeps only in-frame clonotypes and omits some of them. The table has 200,000 to 300,000 clones, around nine tenths seen once. The sequenced material came from PBMCs or T cells enriched from blood (not recorded which). These TCRs come from a woman between 25 and 40 years old who had recovered from COVID-19.

The chain employs TRBV4-1 and TRBJ1-2, with D unclear. The CDR3 is made up of 14 amino acids. Germline CDR1 and CDR2: MGHRA and YSYEKL. Trimming removed 0 bases from V and 6 bases from J, with 11 bases in between. CDR3 in amino acids: CASSQDIGRNGYTF. Here the CDR3 DNA reads TGCGCCAGCAGCCAAGATATTGGGCGAAATGGCTACACCTTC.

This clone was seen just once. The rearrangement links TRBV28 to TRBJ1-1, with 7 bases matching TRBD1. Germline V gene data show CDR1 as MDHEN and CDR2 as SYDVKM. The trim removed 4 bases at V and 3 bases at J, leaving 8 bases unmatched. The CDR3 runs 15 residues. The CDR3 DNA follows: TGTGCCAGCAGTTCCCACAGGGGATGGGACACTGAAGCTTTCTTT. Translated, it gives CASSSHRGWDTEAFF.

The CDR3 DNA is TGTGCCAGCAGCCGAAGGACAGGGAACGATGGCTACACCTTC. It specifies CASSRRTGNDGYTF. The genes are TRBV6-5 and TRBJ1-2, with 8 bases aligning to TRBD1. CDR1 and CDR2 from the germline V gene are MNHEY and SVGAGI. The CDR3 runs to 14 residues. V dropped 6 bases and J dropped 6; count of bases not matched to a gene: 9.

The chain uses TRBV28 and TRBJ1-2, with 7 bases matching TRBD1. From germline, CDR1 is MDHEN and CDR2 SYDVKM. This CDR3 is built from 13 residues. J was trimmed by 4 bases and V by 6 bases; bases with no gene match: 5. CDR3 bases: TGTGCCAGCAGGGTAAGGGACAGCTATGGCTACACCTTC. Its protein is CASRVRDSYGYTF.

V usage is TRBV19 and J usage is TRBJ2-1; D is possibly TRBD2 (6 bases). The CDR3 contains 16 residues. The ends were cut back, 3 bases at V and 2 bases at J, with 14 bases in the middle. Germline V lookup: CDR1 LNHDA, CDR2 SQIVND (reference sequence). CDR3 coding DNA: TGTGCCAGTAGTATGGAACCGGGAGCAGCCTACAATGAGCAGTTCTTC. Translated, it gives CASSMEPGAAYNEQFF.

The rearrangement links TRBV13 to TRBJ1-5; perhaps TRBD1 as D (6 bases). The CDR3 totals 12 residues. Germline CDR1 and CDR2: PRHDT and FYEKMQ (reference sequence). V was cut by 3 bases and J by 11 bases, with 11 bases left in between. Here the CDR3 DNA reads TGTGCCAGCAGCTTTCAAAAGGGGGCCCAGCATTTT. Its protein product is CASSFQKGAQHF. The full variable domain, its missing parts supplied by reference TRBV13 and TRBJ1-5, is AAGVIQSPRHLIKEKRETATLKCYPIPRHDTVYWYQQGPGQDPQFLISFYEKMQSDKGSIPDRFSAQQFSDYHSELNMSSLELGDSALYFCASSFQKGAQHFGDGTRLSIL.

This chain uses TRBV7-3 with TRBJ2-5; D might be TRBD2 (6 bases). CDR3 length: 14 residues. The V end lost 0 bases, the J end lost 5 bases, and 10 bases lay between the germline ends. In germline, CDR1 is SGHTA, CDR2 FQGTGA. The CDR3 protein is CASSLTGGAETQYF. The DNA of the CDR3 is TGTGCCAGCAGCTTAACGGGGGGTGCGGAGACCCAGTACTTC.

The V and J genes are TRBV12-3 or TRBV12-4 and TRBJ1-2; D not resolved. Trimming stripped 5 bases from V and 4 bases from J, with 11 bases between. The CDR3 runs 13 residues. CDR3 bases: TGTGCCAGCAGTCTCGCAGGAATCTATGGCTACACCTTC. Translated: CASSLAGIYGYTF.

V gene TRBV3-1 (or the pseudogene TRBV3-2) combines with J gene TRBJ2-1; tentatively, D is TRBD1 (8 bases). The ends were cut back, 3 bases at V and 1 base at J, with 22 bases in the middle. This CDR3 has 19 residues. CDR1 and CDR2 from the germline V gene are LGHDT and YNNKEL (reference sequence). The CDR3 DNA sequence: TGTGCCAGCAGCCATCCCATCACAGGGGGAGGGCCTTCCTACAATGAGCAGTTCTTC. This sequence encodes CASSHPITGGGPSYNEQFF.